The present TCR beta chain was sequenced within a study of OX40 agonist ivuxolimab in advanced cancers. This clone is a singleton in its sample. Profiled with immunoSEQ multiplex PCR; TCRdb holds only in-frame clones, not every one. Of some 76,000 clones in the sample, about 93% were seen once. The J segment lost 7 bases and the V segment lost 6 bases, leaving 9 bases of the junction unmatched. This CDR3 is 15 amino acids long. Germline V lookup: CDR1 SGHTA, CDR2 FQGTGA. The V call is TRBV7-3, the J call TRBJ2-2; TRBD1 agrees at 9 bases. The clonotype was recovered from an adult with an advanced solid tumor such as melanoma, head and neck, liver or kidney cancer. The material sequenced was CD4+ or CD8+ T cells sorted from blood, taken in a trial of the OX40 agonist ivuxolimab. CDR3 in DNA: TGTGCCAGCAGTACCGGGACAGGGATGGTCGGGGAGCTGTTTTTT. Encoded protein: CASSTGTGMVGELFF.